The 27 T cell receptor beta chains given below trace back to one sample, sequenced in a study of blood T cells in healthy people across ages. Together with a sample-barcoded 5' primer, a J-beta primer mix was included in a second PCR lasting roughly 6 to 12 cycles. From the 5' RACE reads, TCRdb called clonotypes with MiXCR, one entry per CDR3 protein. This table holds 1.5 million to 2 million distinct CDR3 sequences, roughly 28% found once. Sequenced material: blood. The source is a woman aged 30 to 39 in good health.

This clonotype was counted only a few times. The chain uses TRBV14 and TRBJ2-3; no clear D gene. The CDR3 totals 14 residues. Per the germline V gene, CDR1 is SGHDN and CDR2 is FVKESK. V was shortened by 4 bases and J by 1 base, with 9 bases between the two germline ends. The CDR3 loop reads CASSRTTRTDTQYF. CDR3 coding DNA: TGTGCCAGCAGCCGGACCACTCGCACAGATACGCAGTATTTT.

This clonotype came up a few times. An end of the junction does not agree with germline; a read error may underlie this. The chain employs TRBV3-1 and TRBJ2-1; 10 positions agree with TRBD1. This CDR3 has 14 amino acids. Germline V CDR1 and CDR2: LGHDT, YNNKEL (reference sequence). The CDR3 bases are TGTGCTAGCAGCCACCGGGACAGGGGCTATGAGCAGTTCTTC. It codes for CASSHRDRGYEQFF.

In this sample, this clonotype turned up a few times. V is TRBV6-1 and J is TRBJ2-7; no reliable D call. This CDR3 has 14 residues. Trimming took 2 bases from V and 1 from J, leaving 9 bases between them. Germline lookup yields CDR1 MNHNS and CDR2 SASEGT. The CDR3 DNA reads TGTGCCAGCAGTGAAACGGACGGATCCTACGAGCAGTACTTC. Residues: CASSETDGSYEQYF.

This chain uses TRBV5-1 with TRBJ2-5; no clear D. V was clipped by 0 bases and J by 4 bases, with 10 bases between them. Germline CDR1 SGHRS, CDR2 YFSETQ. The CDR3 covers 14 residues. CDR3 protein: CASSLAAHPETQYF. The CDR3 DNA follows: TGCGCCAGCAGCTTGGCGGCCCATCCAGAGACCCAGTACTTC. Combining the CDR3 with reference TRBV5-1 and TRBJ2-5 gives the whole variable domain KAGVTQTPRYLIKTRGQQVTLSCSPISGHRSVSWYQQTPGQGLQFLFEYFSETQRNKGNFPGRFSGRQFSNSRSEMNVSTLELGDSALYLCASSLAAHPETQYFGPGTRLLVL.

This clonotype was detected many times. DNA of the CDR3: TGTGCCAGTAGTATGGAGGGACTAGCGGAAAACATTCAGTACTTC. This sequence encodes CASSMEGLAENIQYF. V is TRBV19 and J is TRBJ2-4; 11 bases are shared with TRBD2. The CDR3 covers 15 residues. The trim removed 3 bases at V and 5 bases at J, leaving 3 bases unmatched. From germline, CDR1 is LNHDA and CDR2 SQIVND (reference sequence). The full variable domain, completed using reference TRBV19 and TRBJ2-4, is DGGITQSPKYLFRKEGQNVTLSCEQNLNHDAMYWYRQDPGQGLRLIYYSQIVNDFQKGDIAEGYSVSREKKESFPLTVTSAQKNPTAFYLCASSMEGLAENIQYFGAGTRLSVL.

This clonotype was found many times. This chain connects TRBV5-1 to TRBJ2-1; TRBD2 matches 7 bases. The V gene end was trimmed by 1 base and the J gene end by 1 base; junction bases not matched to a gene: 5. The V gene's germline CDR1 is SGHRS and CDR2 YFSETQ. This CDR3 contains 16 residues. In DNA form, the CDR3 reads TGCGCCAGCAGCTTGCCCCTACTAGCGTCCTACAATGAGCAGTTCTTC. It encodes CASSLPLLASYNEQFF.

The genes are TRBV7-9 and TRBJ1-3; TRBD1 agrees at 7 bases. The J segment lost 4 bases and the V segment lost 6 bases, leaving 9 bases of the junction unmatched. The CDR3 is 15 amino acids. Germline lookup yields CDR1 SEHNR and CDR2 FQNEAQ (reference sequence). Written as DNA, the CDR3 is TGTGCCAGCAGTCCGGACAGGTTTGGAGGAAACACCATATATTTT. Protein product: CASSPDRFGGNTIYF. Drawing the rest from reference TRBV7-9 and TRBJ1-3, the complete variable domain is DTGVSQNPRHKITKRGQNVTFRCDPISEHNRLYWYRQTLGQGPEFLTYFQNEAQLEKSRLLSDRFSAERPKGSFSTLEIQRTEQGDSAMYLCASSPDRFGGNTIYFGEGSWLTVV.

In the case of this clonotype: One end of the junction does not line up with germline, which may come from a read error. The rearrangement links TRBV5-1 to TRBJ2-4; 7 nucleotides line up with TRBD1. There are 14 residues in the CDR3. The germline CDR1 and CDR2 sequences are SGHRS and YFSETQ. Here the CDR3 reads CAGSLVGTDYEQYF. The CDR3 region has the DNA TGCGCCGGCAGCTTGGTTGGGACAGACTACGAGCAATACTTC.

This clonotype was observed a handful of times. A much larger clone lies a single base off, so this may be a read error. The J gene is TRBJ2-1, the V gene TRBV10-3; D possibly corresponds to TRBD2 (6 bases). The end of the DNA fits TRBJ2-7 better, so the J call may be wrong. The CDR3 contains 13 residues. Germline loops: CDR1 ENHRY, CDR2 SYGVKD. CDR3 sequence: CAISAGLDNEQYF. CDR3 in DNA: TGTGCCATCAGTGCGGGACTCGACAATGAGCAGTACTTC.

This chain uses TRBV6-2 or TRBV6-3 with TRBJ2-6; a weak D match, TRBD1 (5 bases). Germline V gene data show CDR1 as MNHEY and CDR2 as SVGEGT. The CDR3 has 16 residues. With 0 bases removed from V and 1 base from J, the gap between germline ends came to 7 bases. The CDR3 loop is CASSYSRGSGANVLTF. The CDR3 bases are TGTGCCAGCAGTTACTCAAGGGGTTCTGGGGCCAACGTCCTGACTTTC.

Comment on this clonotype: A much larger clone is a single base away; this may be a read error. The rearrangement links TRBV7-2 to TRBJ2-6, with no clear D. Germline V lookup: CDR1 SGHTA, CDR2 FQGNSA. The CDR3 totals 16 residues. The CDR3 DNA is TGTGCCAGCAACTTAGGGCCGGGCTCGGGGGCCAACGTCCTGACTTTC. It specifies CASNLGPGSGANVLTF. The variable domain in full, with the rest retrieved from reference TRBV7-2 and TRBJ2-6, is GAGVSQSPSNKVTEKGKDVELRCDPISGHTALYWYRQSLGQGLEFLIYFQGNSAPDKSGLPSDRFSAERTGGSVSTLTIQRTQQEDSAVYLCASNLGPGSGANVLTFGAGSRLTVL.

This sequence joins TRBV28 and TRBJ2-2, with a weak D call TRBD1 (5 bases). Trimming took off 10 bases at V and 0 bases at J, with 9 bases between the two ends. This CDR3 region has 13 residues. Germline CDR1 reads MDHEN; CDR2 reads SYDVKM. The CDR3 DNA follows: TGTGCCACGAGACAGCCGAACACCGGGGAGCTGTTTTTT. This codes for CATRQPNTGELFF.

This chain links TRBV20-1 with TRBJ1-6, with D perhaps TRBD1 (5 bases). The CDR3 covers 16 residues. Germline CDR1 reads DFQATT; CDR2 reads SNEGSKA (reference sequence). Trimming pared 2 bases from V and 7 bases from J, leaving 18 bases between. The CDR3 nucleotides read TGCAGTGCTAGACAAGCTGGGGGTTTGAGGAATTCACCCCTCCACTTT. As protein: CSARQAGGLRNSPLHF.

This clonotype was observed many times. This sequence joins TRBV28 and TRBJ2-1; D remains unclear. The V end was cut by 6 bases, the J end by 4 bases, with 7 bases between. The CDR3 consists of 12 residues. Germline CDR1 is MDHEN and CDR2 is SYDVKM. CDR3 DNA: TGTGCCAGCAGACCCAGGTACAATGAGCAGTTCTTC. Amino acids: CASRPRYNEQFF.

This clonotype was seen at least ten times. The gene calls are TRBV7-2 and TRBJ2-5; D not certain. The CDR3 is 13 residues long. V lost 6 bases, J lost 0 bases, and 8 bases lay in between. The germline CDR1 and CDR2 sequences are SGHTA and FQGNSA. The CDR3 reads CASSYAYQETQYF. CDR3 DNA sequence: TGTGCCAGCAGTTACGCGTACCAAGAGACCCAGTACTTC.

The sample holds a few counts of this clonotype. The chain recombines TRBV7-9 with TRBJ1-1; tentatively, D is TRBD1 (6 bases). The V gene's germline CDR1 is SEHNR and CDR2 FQNEAQ (reference sequence). V was clipped by 1 base and J by 4 bases, with 13 bases between them. The CDR3 loop spans 15 amino acids. This CDR3 reads CASSLGQRGGTEAFF. As DNA, the CDR3 is TGTGCCAGCAGCTTAGGCCAAAGGGGGGGCACTGAAGCTTTCTTT.

The J gene is TRBJ1-2, the V gene TRBV5-4, with TRBD1 matching 9 bases. From germline, CDR1 is SGHNT and CDR2 YYREEE (reference sequence). V dropped 7 bases and J dropped 8; count of bases not matched to a gene: 12. The CDR3 extends over 14 amino acids. The DNA for the CDR3 is TGTGCCAGCGGCGGTCGACAGGGGGTCGAAGGCTACACCTTC. Translated: CASGGRQGVEGYTF.

The chain uses TRBV19 and TRBJ2-7, with a tentative D call TRBD1 (5 bases). The CDR3 spans 15 residues. Trimming took 1 base from V and 2 from J, leaving 12 bases between them. Germline CDR1 reads LNHDA; CDR2 reads SQIVND (reference sequence). In nucleotides, the CDR3 is TGTGCCAGTAGTATAGGACAGCCTGCTACCTACGAGCAGTACTTC. It codes for CASSIGQPATYEQYF.

The J gene is TRBJ2-7, the V gene TRBV20-1; D possibly corresponds to TRBD1 (5 bases). The CDR3 has 13 residues. Germline V gives CDR1 DFQATT, CDR2 SNEGSKA (reference sequence). Between the trimmed V and J ends, which lost 1 base and 4 bases, there was a span of 11 bases. This CDR3 is CSARGGRFYEQYF. Here the CDR3 DNA reads TGCAGTGCTAGAGGGGGCCGCTTTTACGAGCAGTACTTC.

A word on this clonotype: This sequence may be a read error, since a much larger clone differs from it by one base. J is TRBJ2-7 and V is TRBV15; D is unresolved. Looked up from germline, CDR1 is LNHNV and CDR2 is YYDKDF (reference sequence). CDR3 length equals 14 residues. In nucleotides, the CDR3 is TGTGCCACCGGCAGAGATAGAGGCAACTACGAGCAGTACTTC. It encodes CATGRDRGNYEQYF. Looking up the rest from reference TRBV15 and TRBJ2-7 gives the full variable domain: DAMVIQNPRYQVTQFGKPVTLSCSQTLNHNVMYWYQQKSSQAPKLLFHYYDKDFNNEADTPDNFQSRRPNTSFCFLDIRSPGLGDTAMYLCATGRDRGNYEQYFGPGTRLTVT.

This clonotype was observed a single time. The V and J genes are TRBV9 and TRBJ2-3; 12 bases are shared with TRBD2. V shed 4 bases, J shed 4 bases, and the junction held 7 bases outside the gene matches. Germline assignment: CDR1 SGDLS and CDR2 YYNGEE. This CDR3 has 16 amino acids. The CDR3 nucleotides read TGTGCCAGCAGCTCTCGGCGACTAGCGGGAGCAGATACGCAGTATTTT. Translating it yields CASSSRRLAGADTQYF.

The CDR3 DNA reads as TGTGCCAGCGGGGGGGGACGGCGAGATGGCTACACCTTC. Translating gives CASGGGRRDGYTF. The gene calls are TRBV28 and TRBJ1-2; possibly TRBD1 for D (5 bases). Per the germline V gene, CDR1 is MDHEN and CDR2 is SYDVKM. Between the trimmed V and J ends, which lost 8 bases and 6 bases, there was a span of 16 bases. There are 13 residues in the CDR3.

The CDR3 nucleotides read TGTGCCAGCAGCTCCGAGGGGACGGTACAAGAGACCCAGTACTTC. Residues: CASSSEGTVQETQYF. This chain uses TRBV7-2 with TRBJ2-5; either TRBD1 or TRBD2 may supply D (5 bases each). The V end was cut by 4 bases, the J end by 2 bases, with 14 bases between. Germline V gene data show CDR1 as SGHTA and CDR2 as FQGNSA. This CDR3 is 15 amino acids long.

This sequence joins TRBV12-3 or TRBV12-4 and TRBJ2-7; weak D call: TRBD1 (5 bases). This CDR3 contains 15 residues. The ends were cut back, 4 bases at V and 3 bases at J, with 16 bases in the middle. The CDR3 nucleotides are TGTGCCAGCAGTTCGACAGCTTCAGGTGGCTACGAGCAGTACTTC. Protein sequence: CASSSTASGGYEQYF.

This clonotype was recorded a few times. V usage is TRBV15 and J usage is TRBJ1-4; no reliable D call. Trimming cost V 1 base and J 0 bases, with 9 bases left between them. CDR3 length: 16 residues. Germline CDR1 reads LNHNV; CDR2 reads YYDKDF (reference sequence). CDR3 sequence (DNA): TGTGCCACCAGCAGAGCCCTGGATGCAACTAATGAAAAACTGTTTTTT. Protein sequence: CATSRALDATNEKLFF.

This clonotype was observed a few times. At one end the junction does not follow the germline gene, possibly because of a read error. This chain links TRBV5-1 with TRBJ2-5; 13 positions agree with TRBD2. CDR3 size: 16 residues. Germline CDR1 and CDR2: SGHRS and YFSETQ. The chain's CDR3 is CASSSAGTSGAETQYF. CDR3 coding DNA: TGCGCCAGCAGCTCGGCCGGGACTAGCGGGGCAGAGACTCAGTACTTC.

In its sample, this clonotype was seen many times. The chain couples TRBV7-2 to TRBJ2-7, with D perhaps TRBD1 or TRBD2 (5 bases each). CDR1 is SGHTA and CDR2 is FQGNSA in the germline V gene. The CDR3 is 14 amino acids. Between the trimmed V and J ends, which lost 4 bases and 2 bases, there was a span of 12 bases. CDR3 DNA: TGTGCCAGCAGCTCGGGACGGGGAGCCTACGAGCAGTACTTC. Translation gives CASSSGRGAYEQYF.